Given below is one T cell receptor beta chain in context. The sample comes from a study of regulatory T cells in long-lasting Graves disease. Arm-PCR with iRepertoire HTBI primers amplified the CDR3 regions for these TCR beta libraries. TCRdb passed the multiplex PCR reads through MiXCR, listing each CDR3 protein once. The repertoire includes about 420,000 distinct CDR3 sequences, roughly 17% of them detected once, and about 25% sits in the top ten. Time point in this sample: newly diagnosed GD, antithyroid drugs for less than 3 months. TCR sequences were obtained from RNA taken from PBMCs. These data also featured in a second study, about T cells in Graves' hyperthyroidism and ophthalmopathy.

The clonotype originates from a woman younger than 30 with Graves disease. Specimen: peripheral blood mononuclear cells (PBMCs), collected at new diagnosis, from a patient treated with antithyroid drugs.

The CDR3: CASSQGAGTGVGYEQYF. In DNA form, the CDR3 reads TGCGCCAGCAGCCAAGGCGCCGGGACAGGAGTGGGATACGAGCAGTACTTC. This chain uses TRBV4-1 with TRBJ2-7, with 8 bases lining up with TRBD1. Germline CDR1 and CDR2: MGHRA and YSYEKL. CDR3 length: 17 amino acids. Germline trimming cut 1 base from V and 4 bases from J; bases unmatched to any gene: 12.